One sample yielded the 2 T cell receptor beta chains listed below, sequenced in a study of blood T cell repertoires in COVID-19. Method: immunoSEQ multiplex PCR; TCRdb's copy keeps in-frame clones and lacks some. Seen here are under 200,000 clones, 70% to 90% observed once, and the top ten hold 1% to 1.2%. Input material: peripheral blood. Receptors were obtained from a man in his forties with acute or convalescent COVID-19.

The chain combines TRBV5-6 with TRBJ2-3; no clear D gene. The CDR3 is made up of 16 amino acids. The germline V and J ends were trimmed by 5 bases and 0 bases, with 16 bases remaining between them. Germline CDR1 is SGHDT and CDR2 is YYEEEE. CDR3 nucleotide sequence: TGTGCCAGCAGATTCACTTCGGTGGTTAGCACAGATACGCAGTATTTT. Translated: CASRFTSVVSTDTQYF.

V is TRBV7-7 and J is TRBJ2-2; TRBD1 matches 8 bases. The CDR3 contains 16 residues. With 5 bases clipped from V and 6 bases from J, the junction kept 11 bases outside the gene matches. CDR1 is SSHAT, CDR2 FNYEAQ, per germline (reference sequence). CDR3 DNA: TGTGCCAGCAGCATAACCGGGACAGGTTTACCCGGGGAGCTGTTTTTT. As protein: CASSITGTGLPGELFF.